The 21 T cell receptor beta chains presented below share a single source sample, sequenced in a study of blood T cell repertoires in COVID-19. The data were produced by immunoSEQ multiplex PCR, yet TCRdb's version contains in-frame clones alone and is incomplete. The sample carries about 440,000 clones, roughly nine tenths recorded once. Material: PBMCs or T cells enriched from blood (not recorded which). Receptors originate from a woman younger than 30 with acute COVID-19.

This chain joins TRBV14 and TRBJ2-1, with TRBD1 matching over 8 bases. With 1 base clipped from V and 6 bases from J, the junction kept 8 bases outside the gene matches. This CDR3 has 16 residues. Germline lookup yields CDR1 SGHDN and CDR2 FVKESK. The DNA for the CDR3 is TGTGCCAGCAGCCAAGGACAGGGGCCCCTATTCAATGAGCAGTTCTTC. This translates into CASSQGQGPLFNEQFF. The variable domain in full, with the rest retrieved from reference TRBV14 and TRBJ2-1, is EAGVTQFPSHSVIEKGQTVTLRCDPISGHDNLYWYRRVMGKEIKFLLHFVKESKQDESGMPNNRFLAERTGGTYSTLKVQPAELEDSGVYFCASSQGQGPLFNEQFFGPGTRLTVL.

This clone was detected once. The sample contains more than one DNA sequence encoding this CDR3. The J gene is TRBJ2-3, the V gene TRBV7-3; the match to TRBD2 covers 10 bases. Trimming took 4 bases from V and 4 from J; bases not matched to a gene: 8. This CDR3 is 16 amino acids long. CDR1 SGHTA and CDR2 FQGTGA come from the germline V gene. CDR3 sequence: CASSSLGSGGADTQYF. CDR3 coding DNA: TGTGCCAGCAGCTCCCTGGGAAGCGGGGGGGCAGATACGCAGTATTTT.

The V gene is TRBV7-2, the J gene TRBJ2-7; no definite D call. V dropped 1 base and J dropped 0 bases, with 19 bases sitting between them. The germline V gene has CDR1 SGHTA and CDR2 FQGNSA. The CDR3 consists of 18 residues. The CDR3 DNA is TGTGCCAGCAGCTTAGTCGCGGCTGGCCGTGTGCACTCCTACGAGCAGTACTTC. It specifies CASSLVAAGRVHSYEQYF.

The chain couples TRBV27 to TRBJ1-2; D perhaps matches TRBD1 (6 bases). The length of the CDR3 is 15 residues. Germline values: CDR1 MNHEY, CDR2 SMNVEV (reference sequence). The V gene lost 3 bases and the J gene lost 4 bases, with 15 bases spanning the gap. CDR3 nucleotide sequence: TGTGCCAGCAGTTTCAACCCACAGGGAGTCTATGGCTACACCTTC. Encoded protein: CASSFNPQGVYGYTF.

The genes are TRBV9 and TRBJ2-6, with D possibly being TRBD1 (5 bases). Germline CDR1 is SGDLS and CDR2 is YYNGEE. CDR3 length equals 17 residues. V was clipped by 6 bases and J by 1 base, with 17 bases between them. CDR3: CASTPRGGASGANVLTF. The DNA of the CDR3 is TGTGCCAGCACCCCGAGAGGTGGGGCTTCTGGGGCCAACGTCCTGACTTTC.

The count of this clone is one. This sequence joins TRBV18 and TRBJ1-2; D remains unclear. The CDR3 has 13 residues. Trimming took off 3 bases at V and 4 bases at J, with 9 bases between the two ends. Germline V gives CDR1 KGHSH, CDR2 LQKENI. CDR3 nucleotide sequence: TGTGCCAGCTCACCTAGCGGGCTCTATGGCTACACCTTC. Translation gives CASSPSGLYGYTF.

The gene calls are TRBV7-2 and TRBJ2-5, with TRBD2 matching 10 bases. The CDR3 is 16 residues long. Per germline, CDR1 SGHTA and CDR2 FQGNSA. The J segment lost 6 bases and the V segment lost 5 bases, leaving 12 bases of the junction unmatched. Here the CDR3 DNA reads TGTGCCAGCAGCCACCCATTAGCGGGAGGTGAACAGACCCAGTACTTC. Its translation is CASSHPLAGGEQTQYF.

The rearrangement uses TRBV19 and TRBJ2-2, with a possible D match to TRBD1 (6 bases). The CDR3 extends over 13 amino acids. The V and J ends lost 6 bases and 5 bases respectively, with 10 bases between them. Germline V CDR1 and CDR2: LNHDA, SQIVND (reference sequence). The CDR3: CASSTQGTGELFF. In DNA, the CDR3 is TGTGCCAGTAGCACACAGGGAACCGGGGAGCTGTTTTTT.

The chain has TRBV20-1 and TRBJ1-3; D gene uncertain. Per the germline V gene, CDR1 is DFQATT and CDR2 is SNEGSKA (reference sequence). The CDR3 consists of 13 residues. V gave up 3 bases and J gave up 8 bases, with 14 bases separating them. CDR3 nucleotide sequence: TGCAGTGCTAGTCTAGGCTTAGGAGACACCATATATTTT. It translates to CSASLGLGDTIYF.

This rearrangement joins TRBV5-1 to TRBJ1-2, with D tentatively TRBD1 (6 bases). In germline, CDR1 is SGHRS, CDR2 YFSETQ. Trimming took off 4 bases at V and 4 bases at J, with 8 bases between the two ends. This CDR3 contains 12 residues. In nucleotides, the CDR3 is TGCGCCAGCAGCGGGGACACCTATGGCTACACCTTC. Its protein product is CASSGDTYGYTF.

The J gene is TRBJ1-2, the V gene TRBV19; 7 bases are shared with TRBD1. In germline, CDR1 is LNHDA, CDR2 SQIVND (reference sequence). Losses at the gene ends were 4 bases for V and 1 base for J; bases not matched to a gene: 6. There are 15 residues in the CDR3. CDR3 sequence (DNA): TGTGCCAGTAGTACACGCCGGGACAGTAACTATGGCTACACCTTC. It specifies CASSTRRDSNYGYTF.

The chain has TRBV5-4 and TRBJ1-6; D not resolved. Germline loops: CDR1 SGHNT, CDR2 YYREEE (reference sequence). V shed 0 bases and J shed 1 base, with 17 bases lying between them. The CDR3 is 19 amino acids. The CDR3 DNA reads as TGTGCCAGCAGCTTGGGTATAGGGCGGGAGGAATCCTATAATTCACCCCTCCACTTT. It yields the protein CASSLGIGREESYNSPLHF. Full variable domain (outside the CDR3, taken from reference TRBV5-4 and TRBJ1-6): ETGVTQSPTHLIKTRGQQVTLRCSSQSGHNTVSWYQQALGQGPQFIFQYYREEENGRGNFPPRFSGLQFPNYSSELNVNALELDDSALYLCASSLGIGREESYNSPLHFGNGTRLTVT.

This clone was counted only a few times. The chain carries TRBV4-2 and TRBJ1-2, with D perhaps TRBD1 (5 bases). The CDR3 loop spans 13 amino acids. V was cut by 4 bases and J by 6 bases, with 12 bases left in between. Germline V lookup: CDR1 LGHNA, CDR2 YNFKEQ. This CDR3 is CASSPPRGDGYTF. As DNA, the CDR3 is TGTGCCAGCAGCCCACCTCGGGGGGATGGCTACACCTTC.

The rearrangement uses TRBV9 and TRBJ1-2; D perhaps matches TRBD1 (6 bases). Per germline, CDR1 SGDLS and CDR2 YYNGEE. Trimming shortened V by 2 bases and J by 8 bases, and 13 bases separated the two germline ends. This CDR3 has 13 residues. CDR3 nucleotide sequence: TGTGCCAGCAGCGTTCAGGGGCAAGGGGGCTACACCTTC. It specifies CASSVQGQGGYTF.

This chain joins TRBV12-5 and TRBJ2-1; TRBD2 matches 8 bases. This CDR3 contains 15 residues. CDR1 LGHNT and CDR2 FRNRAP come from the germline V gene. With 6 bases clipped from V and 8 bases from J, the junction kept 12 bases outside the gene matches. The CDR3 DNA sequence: TGTGCTAGTGGAATTGGACTAGCTATTTTCGATGAGCAGTTCTTC. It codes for CASGIGLAIFDEQFF. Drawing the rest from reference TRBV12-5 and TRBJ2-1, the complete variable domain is DARVTQTPRHKVTEMGQEVTMRCQPILGHNTVFWYRQTMMQGLELLAYFRNRAPLDDSGMPKDRFSAEMPDATLATLKIQPSEPRDSAVYFCASGIGLAIFDEQFFGPGTRLTVL.

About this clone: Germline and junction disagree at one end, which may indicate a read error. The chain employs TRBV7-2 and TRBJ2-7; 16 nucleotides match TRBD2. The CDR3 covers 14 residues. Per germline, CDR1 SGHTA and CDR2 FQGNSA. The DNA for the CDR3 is TGTGCCAGCAGCTCTTCCGGGACTAGCGGGAGGGACGTTTTC. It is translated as CASSSSGTSGRDVF.

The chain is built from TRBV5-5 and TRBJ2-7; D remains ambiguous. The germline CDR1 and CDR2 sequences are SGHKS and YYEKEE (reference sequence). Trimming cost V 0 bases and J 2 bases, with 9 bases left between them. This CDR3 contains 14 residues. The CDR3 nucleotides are TGTGCCAGCAGCTTGGCCCCCACTGCCTACGAGCAGTACTTC. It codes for CASSLAPTAYEQYF.

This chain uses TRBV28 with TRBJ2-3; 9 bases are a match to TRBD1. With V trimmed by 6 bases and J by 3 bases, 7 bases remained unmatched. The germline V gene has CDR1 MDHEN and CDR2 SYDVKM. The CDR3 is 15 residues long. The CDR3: CASSGRDRETDTQYF. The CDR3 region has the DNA TGTGCCAGCAGCGGAAGGGACAGGGAAACAGATACGCAGTATTTT.

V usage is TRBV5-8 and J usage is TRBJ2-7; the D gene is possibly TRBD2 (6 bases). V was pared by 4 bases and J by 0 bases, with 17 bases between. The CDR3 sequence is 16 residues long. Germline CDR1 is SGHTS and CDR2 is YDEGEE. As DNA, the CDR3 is TGTGCCAGCAGCCGGGAGAGTTACCATAGCTCCTACGAGCAGTACTTC. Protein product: CASSRESYHSSYEQYF.

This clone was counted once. This chain's CDR3 is CASSIELRYNEQFF. DNA of the CDR3: TGTGCCAGTAGTATAGAACTAAGATACAATGAGCAGTTCTTC. The chain combines TRBV19 with TRBJ2-1; D gene ambiguous. Germline CDR1 reads LNHDA; CDR2 reads SQIVND (reference sequence). CDR3 length: 14 amino acids. Deletions cut 0 bases from V and 4 bases from J, with 7 bases between.

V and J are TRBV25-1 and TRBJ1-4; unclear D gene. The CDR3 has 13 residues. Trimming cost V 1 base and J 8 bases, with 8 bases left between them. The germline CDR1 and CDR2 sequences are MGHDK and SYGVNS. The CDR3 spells CASSESIREKLFF. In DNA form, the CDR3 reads TGTGCCAGCAGTGAATCTATACGGGAAAAACTGTTTTTT.